The sequence of this T cell receptor (beta chain) was determined in a study of blood T cells in healthy people across ages. A J-beta primer mix and a sample-barcoded 5' primer were used in a second PCR of roughly 7 to 12 cycles. TCRdb reanalysed the 5' RACE reads using MiXCR and keeps one entry per CDR3 protein. This repertoire shows about 1.6 million distinct CDR3 sequences, about 31% found once; its top ten account for roughly 12%. Germline CDR1 SGHTA, CDR2 FQGNSA. The CDR3 consists of 14 residues. The trim removed 5 bases at V and 6 bases at J, leaving 10 bases unmatched. This clonotype came up many times.

The sequenced sample was blood. The source is a young woman in good health. This sequence joins TRBV7-2 and TRBJ2-7; 7 nucleotides agree with TRBD1. CDR3 DNA: TGTGCCAGCAGCAGAGGGACAGCCGGGATCGAGCAGTACTTC. It translates to CASSRGTAGIEQYF.